The 3 T cell receptor beta chains reported below all come from one sample, sequenced in a study of blood T cell repertoires in COVID-19. The data were produced by immunoSEQ multiplex PCR, yet TCRdb's version contains in-frame clones alone and is incomplete. Seen here are 85,000 to 95,000 clones, approximately 90% observed once, and the top ten hold roughly 0.43%. Sample: peripheral blood. These receptor sequences come from a man aged 60 to 75 with acute or convalescent COVID-19.

The chain links TRBV5-4 to TRBJ2-2; D gene ambiguous. This CDR3 spans 13 amino acids. In germline, CDR1 is SGHNT, CDR2 YYREEE (reference sequence). Trimming left V 2 bases short and J 1 base short, with 3 bases between. The CDR3 nucleotides are TGTGCCAGCAGCTTACAGAACACCGGGGAGCTGTTTTTT. This translates into CASSLQNTGELFF.

The table lists this clone with a count of one. An end of the junction does not agree with germline; a read error may underlie this. The chain carries TRBV7-2 and TRBJ2-1; TRBD2 might be the D (6 bases). The CDR3 totals 14 residues. Germline CDR1 reads SGHTA; CDR2 reads FQGNSA. The CDR3 protein is CASSIAASYNEQFF. In nucleotides, the CDR3 is TGTGCCAGCAGCATAGCGGCCTCCTACAATGAGCAGTTCTTC.

The chain employs TRBV5-1 and TRBJ1-3; tentatively, D is TRBD1 (5 bases). Trimming stripped 0 bases from V and 2 bases from J, with 12 bases between. In germline, CDR1 is SGHRS, CDR2 YFSETQ. The CDR3 sequence is 16 residues long. CDR3 sequence: CASSLVGGTTGNTIYF. CDR3 nucleotide sequence: TGCGCCAGCAGCTTGGTTGGGGGGACCACTGGAAACACCATATATTTT.